This entry concerns a single TCR beta chain. Its antigen is as yet unknown. This sample is drawn from a study of cytomegalovirus exposure and HLA in healthy donors. On the study more broadly: From about 179 million T cells, an earlier analysis saw 120 million or so unique TCR beta sequences. Study conclusions and caveats: In a later analysis, TCR beta V- and J-gene trimming was associated with a missense DCLRE1C variant. When a later analysis compared HLA-associated TCR beta chains with equally common others, the HLA-associated chains turned out to be more clonally expanded and to have lower generation probabilities.

Researchers ran the PCR with 60 Vbeta and 13 Jbeta primers. Authors' analysis steps: A follow-up analysis tallied about 80 million unique TCR beta chains, some 9.9 million shared. Profiled with immunoSEQ multiplex PCR; TCRdb holds only in-frame clones, not every one. V, J and clone size were drawn from that table, and D and trimming were deduced from the DNA. The sample has roughly 88,000 clones, 69% seen once. The V end lost 0 bases, the J end lost 4 bases, and 12 bases lay between the germline ends. In germline, CDR1 is LGHNA, CDR2 YSLEER. The CDR3 runs 15 residues. This receptor was taken from a man between 50 and 59 years old in good health and CMV-seronegative. This chain joins TRBV4-3 and TRBJ2-5; a weak D match, TRBD2 (6 bases). Sample: PBMCs. The CDR3 DNA sequence: TGCGCCAGCAGCCAAGATGGCGGGGCCATAGAGACCCAGTACTTC. Amino acids: CASSQDGGAIETQYF.